Sequencing of this T cell receptor (beta chain) was carried out in a study of T cells expressing NK-cell markers. About the study: TCR beta repertoires came from sorted CD3+CD56+NKG2C+, CD3+CD56+NKG2C- and CD3+CD56-NKG2C+ T cells.

Template switching by 5'RACE with UMIs generated the TCR beta cDNA. TCRdb derives one entry per CDR3 protein from the 5' RACE reads, leaving out DNA. The table lists around 260,000 distinct CDR3 sequences. The germline V gene encodes CDR1 SGDLS and CDR2 YYNGEE. This CDR3 is 15 amino acids long. V is TRBV9 and J is TRBJ1-6; lacking DNA, the TRBD1 call made by TCRdb goes unchecked. Sequences were obtained from blood T cells: a sorted CD56 or NKG2C T cell subset, CD4+ or CD8+ T cells, or bulk PBMC T cells (not recorded which). The TCR originated in a woman between 18 and 70 years old in good health. The CDR3 protein is CASSVGSGGNSPLHF.